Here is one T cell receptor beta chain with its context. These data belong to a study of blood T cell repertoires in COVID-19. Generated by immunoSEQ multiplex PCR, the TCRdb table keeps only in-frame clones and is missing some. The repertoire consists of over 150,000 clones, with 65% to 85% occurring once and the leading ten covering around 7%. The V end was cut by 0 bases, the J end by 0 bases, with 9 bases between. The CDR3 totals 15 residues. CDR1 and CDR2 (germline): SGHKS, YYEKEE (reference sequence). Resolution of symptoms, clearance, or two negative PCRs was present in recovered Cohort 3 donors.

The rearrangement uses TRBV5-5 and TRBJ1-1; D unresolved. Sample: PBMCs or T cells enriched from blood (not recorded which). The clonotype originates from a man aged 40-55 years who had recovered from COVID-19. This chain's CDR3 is CASSLGQFMNTEAFF. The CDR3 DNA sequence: TGTGCCAGCAGCTTGGGGCAGTTCATGAACACTGAAGCTTTCTTT.